Detailed here is one T cell receptor beta chain. Its recognized antigen is unknown. Nothing much larger sits one base from this clone, and base qualities are not available. The identical CDR3 is also encoded by other nucleotide sequences in the sample. The record originates from a study of blood T cell repertoires in COVID-19 (dated by TCRdb to about 2020). About the full investigation: The collaborator samples originated in the United States, Italy and Spain and spanned the acute and convalescent phases of COVID-19. The prospective study material was composed of cDNA or gDNA derived from T cells, B-cell-depleted T cells, or PBMCs. Deeply sampled blood TCRbeta repertoires from subjects exposed to, actively infected with, or recovered from COVID-19 were included in the dataset. A freely available public database, intended as a resource for researchers studying the immune response to SARS-CoV-2, is where the repertoires were released. Samples came from the ongoing ImmuneRACE study (first 160 participants) plus 1,254 subjects from 6 global collaborators. The sample metadata nearly always contained a de-identified subject ID, COVID-19 status, age in years and sex. Where HLA class I and class II types were available, the types were taken from metadata supplied by the sample provider, not from assay-based typing.

Study-wide conclusions, independent of this receptor: The amount of clinical and demographic metadata varied by source and participant and was provided uncurated.

Collaborating institutions collected whole blood in K2EDTA tubes following their own protocols. For TCRbeta analysis, collaborators shipped samples in one of three forms: frozen whole blood, isolated PBMCs, or DNA extracted from either of those sample types. Sequences SGHTA (CDR1) and FQGNSA (CDR2) are obtained from the germline V gene. At the junction V is shortened by 4 bases and J by 0 bases, with 9 bases in between. From the cysteine up to the phenylalanine, the CDR3 has a length of 14 residues. Only the CDR3 DNA is retained, 42 bases long and in frame from the first base. TCRbeta CDR3 regions were amplified from genomic DNA using the immunoSEQ Assay, a bias-controlled multiplex PCR. In the authors' own workflow: The number of nucleated cells in each sample was estimated by amplification of reference gene primers within the assay. To quantify the absolute abundance of each unique TCRbeta CDR3 rearrangement, sequence reads were collapsed and filtered. For each sample, productive Simpson clonality was calculated as the square root of Simpson's diversity index across productive rearrangements. Imported from immuneACCESS, the table was reduced by TCRdb to in-frame sequences with V and J called. These copies leave out some clones; in studies compared against another copy, an unresolved V gene accounts for under half, and the cause of the remainder is not known. V, J and clone size reflect that table, while D and trimming were determined from the DNA. This sample has 200,000 to 300,000 clones in its table, and about 79% of those were observed once. 9.6% of the sample rests with the top ten.

In this chain, TRBV7-2 is recombined with TRBJ1-1; TRBD1 is possibly the D segment (5 matching bases). The TCR sequence derives from a woman aged 80 or over with acute or convalescent COVID-19. Sequencing was done on a sample of peripheral blood. This receptor carries the CDR3 CASSSTGVNTEAFF. The nucleotide sequence is given as TGTGCCAGCAGCTCTACGGGGGTGAACACTGAAGCTTTCTTT.